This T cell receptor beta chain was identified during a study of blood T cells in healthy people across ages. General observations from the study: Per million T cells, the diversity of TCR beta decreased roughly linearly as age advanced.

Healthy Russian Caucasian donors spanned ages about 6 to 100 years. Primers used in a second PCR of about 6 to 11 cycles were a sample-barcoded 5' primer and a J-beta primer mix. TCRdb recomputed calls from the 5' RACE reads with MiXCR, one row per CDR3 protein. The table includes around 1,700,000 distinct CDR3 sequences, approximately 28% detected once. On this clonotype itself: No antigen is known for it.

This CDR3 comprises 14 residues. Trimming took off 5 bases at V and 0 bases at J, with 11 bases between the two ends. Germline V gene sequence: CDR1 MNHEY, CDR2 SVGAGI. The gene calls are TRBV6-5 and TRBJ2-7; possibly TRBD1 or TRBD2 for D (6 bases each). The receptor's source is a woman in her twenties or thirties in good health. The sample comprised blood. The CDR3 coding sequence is TGTGCCAGCAGTCGGCCGGGGGCCTCCTACGAGCAGTACTTC. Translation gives CASSRPGASYEQYF.